The entry below gives a single TCR beta chain sequence along with its context. Its specificity is not known. Per germline, CDR1 SNHLY and CDR2 FYNNEI. There are 16 residues in the CDR3. Between the trimmed V and J ends, which lost 5 bases and 1 base, there was a span of 17 bases. The sample belongs to a study of shared clonotypes between healthy human individuals. In the naive CD8 group, cells lacked CD45RO and were positively selected for CCR7, so terminally differentiated effector memory CD45RA+ cells were left out. The donors were adults (healthy and HIV-negative) with no recent acute infections or vaccinations. Study-wide points: The sharing of about 5% of naive CD4 clonotypes was seen across a handful of donors.

Methods used by the authors: Filtering differed, since immunoSEQ gave only junction sequences and no quality scores. Libraries were prepared by immunoSEQ multiplex PCR; TCRdb keeps only in-frame clonotypes and omits some of them. V, J and clone size are those of that table, while D and trimming were read from the DNA. Found here are hundreds of thousands of clones, 85% to 95% of them singletons; the top ten hold under 30%. The chain has TRBV2 and TRBJ2-5; no clear D gene. The sample consisted of naive CD8+ T cells sorted from blood. The TCR was taken from a man younger than 45 in good health. CDR3 residues: CASSWPVSTSQETQYF. The DNA for the CDR3 is TGTGCCAGCAGTTGGCCGGTTTCAACCTCCCAAGAGACCCAGTACTTC.